The TCR beta chain described here comes from a study of long-term antiretroviral therapy in people with HIV. This was the immunoSEQ v3.0 assay at survey level. Clones were read by immunoSEQ multiplex PCR, and TCRdb kept only the in-frame ones, dropping some. The table lists nearly 25,000 clones, roughly 84% of them singletons, with roughly 2.4% in the top ten. This CDR3 region has 12 residues. Germline V lookup: CDR1 LNHNV, CDR2 YYDKDF (reference sequence). V lost 4 bases and J 2 bases, leaving 3 bases between the germline ends. This receptor was obtained from a man aged 50 or older with HIV. The sample in question was unsorted PBMCs, obtained 3 years after starting antiretroviral therapy. The V and J genes are TRBV15 and TRBJ2-1; D is unclear. CDR3 residues: CATSNTYNEQFF. CDR3 in DNA: TGTGCCACCAGCAACACCTACAATGAGCAGTTCTTC.